The 30 T cell receptor beta chains in this list originate from one sample, sequenced in a study of blood T cells in healthy people across ages. A sample-barcoded 5' primer and a J-beta primer mix were used in a second PCR of about 7 to 12 cycles. One entry per CDR3 protein, called by TCRdb with MiXCR from the 5' RACE reads. Of about 730,000 distinct CDR3 sequences listed, around 40% were seen once; the top ten hold roughly 19%. Input material: blood. The source of these receptors is a woman in her fifties or sixties in good health.

This chain connects TRBV14 to TRBJ1-1; D ambiguous. The CDR3 extends over 14 amino acids. CDR1 SGHDN and CDR2 FVKESK come from the germline V gene. V was trimmed by 5 bases and J by 6 bases, leaving 16 bases between them. DNA for the CDR3: TGTGCCAGCAGCGAAACGGGGAGAAGGGCTGAAGCTTTCTTT. Amino acid sequence: CASSETGRRAEAFF.

The J gene is TRBJ1-1, the V gene TRBV29-1; maybe TRBD1 (6 bases). The CDR3 loop spans 15 amino acids. Between the trimmed V and J ends, which lost 0 bases and 2 bases, there was a span of 13 bases. The germline gives CDR1 SQVTM, CDR2 ANQGSEA. CDR3 amino acids: CSVEDYGQSNTEAFF. CDR3 nucleotide sequence: TGCAGCGTTGAAGATTACGGACAGAGTAACACTGAAGCTTTCTTT.

This chain joins TRBV20-1 and TRBJ2-3; a weak D match, TRBD1 (5 bases). The germline V and J ends were trimmed by 0 bases and 8 bases, with 21 bases remaining between them. The length of the CDR3 is 16 residues. Germline CDR1 DFQATT, CDR2 SNEGSKA (reference sequence). The CDR3 is CSARDRRGGRFCTQYF. As DNA, the CDR3 is TGCAGTGCTAGAGATCGTAGGGGCGGTAGGTTCTGTACGCAGTATTTT.

The chain links TRBV6-1 to TRBJ2-1; 14 bases agree with TRBD2. The CDR3 runs 19 residues. Germline values: CDR1 MNHNS, CDR2 SASEGT. The J segment lost 13 bases and the V segment lost 6 bases, leaving 23 bases of the junction unmatched. CDR3 protein: CASRTRLAGGPAFSETQFF. CDR3 coding DNA: TGTGCCAGCAGAACAAGACTAGCGGGAGGGCCGGCGTTTTCAGAGACCCAGTTCTTC.

The chain joins TRBV29-1 to TRBJ2-3, with D possibly being TRBD2 (5 bases). Germline CDR1 reads SQVTM; CDR2 reads ANQGSEA. CDR3 length: 14 residues. The V end was cut by 4 bases, the J end by 0 bases, with 11 bases between. In DNA, the CDR3 is TGCAGCGTTGTGAGGGTCGGTAGCACAGATACGCAGTATTTT. Its protein product is CSVVRVGSTDTQYF.

The chain has TRBV24-1 and TRBJ2-1; D gene uncertain. The J call is in doubt because the DNA end fits TRBJ2-7 better. The CDR3 length is 15 residues. Per the germline V gene, CDR1 is KGHDR and CDR2 is SFDVKD. The CDR3 protein is CATSDAGRSYNEQYF. For the CDR3, the DNA is TGTGCCACCAGTGATGCCGGACGCTCCTACAATGAGCAGTACTTC.

Worth noting for this clonotype: A much larger clone lies a single base off, so this may be a read error. The chain links TRBV12-3 or TRBV12-4 to TRBJ2-5; D gene unclear. This CDR3 has 10 amino acids. The V end lost 6 bases, the J end lost 11 bases, and 10 bases lay between the germline ends. The CDR3 region has the DNA TGTGCCAGCAGCCTAGGGCAGCAGTACTTC. Protein sequence: CASSLGQQYF.

This chain links TRBV20-1 with TRBJ2-1; 10 nucleotides line up with TRBD1. The CDR3 extends over 15 amino acids. CDR1 DFQATT and CDR2 SNEGSKA come from the germline V gene (reference sequence). After removal of 2 bases from V and 4 bases from J, the junction contained 5 bases not matched to a gene. CDR3 nucleotides: TGCAGTGCTAGACCGGGACAGGGGTTATACAATGAGCAGTTCTTC. Protein product: CSARPGQGLYNEQFF.

V usage is TRBV6-1 and J usage is TRBJ1-1; D gene ambiguous. V dropped 10 bases and J dropped 11 bases, with 20 bases sitting between them. From germline, CDR1 is MNHNS and CDR2 SASEGT. The CDR3 runs to 12 residues. In DNA, the CDR3 is TGTGCCACTTCCCCCCCGGGAGGAGAGGCTTTCTTT. This codes for CATSPPGGEAFF.

The gene calls are TRBV28 and TRBJ2-1; D is unresolved. The CDR3 runs 12 residues. V dropped 6 bases and J dropped 6 bases, with 9 bases sitting between them. Germline CDR1 and CDR2: MDHEN and SYDVKM. CDR3 nucleotides: TGTGCCAGCAGAGCACCAGGCAATGAGCAGTTCTTC. Residues: CASRAPGNEQFF.

The V gene is TRBV10-3, the J gene TRBJ2-3; unclear D gene. This CDR3 region has 14 residues. Looked up from germline, CDR1 is ENHRY and CDR2 is SYGVKD. Trimming cost V 7 bases and J 0 bases, with 11 bases left between them. The CDR3 here is CAIKHGASTDTQYF. The CDR3 DNA sequence: TGTGCCATCAAACACGGAGCTAGCACAGATACGCAGTATTTT.

V gene TRBV25-1 combines with J gene TRBJ1-1; D not resolved. Germline V gene lookup returns CDR1 MGHDK and CDR2 SYGVNS. Trimming removed 7 bases at V and 4 bases at J, with 7 bases between. The CDR3 spans 11 residues. CDR3 residues: CASKSVTEAFF. The CDR3 nucleotides read TGTGCCAGCAAGTCAGTCACTGAAGCTTTCTTT.

The V call is TRBV4-3, the J call TRBJ2-3, with a possible D match to TRBD2 (5 bases). Germline V gene data show CDR1 as LGHNA and CDR2 as YSLEER. This CDR3 contains 14 residues. Deletions cut 0 bases from V and 5 bases from J, with 9 bases between. The CDR3 loop is CASSQEAGGDTQYF. DNA of the CDR3: TGCGCCAGCAGCCAAGAGGCAGGAGGAGATACGCAGTATTTT.

This clonotype was recorded many times. This chain connects TRBV7-9 to TRBJ2-7; D is unresolved. Germline assignment: CDR1 SEHNR and CDR2 FQNEAQ (reference sequence). Trimming removed 5 bases from V and 0 bases from J, with 8 bases in between. The CDR3 has 13 residues. The CDR3 loop is CASSPESSYEQYF. CDR3 sequence (DNA): TGTGCCAGCAGCCCGGAGAGCTCCTACGAGCAGTACTTC.

V gene TRBV20-1 combines with J gene TRBJ2-5; D not certain. V was trimmed by 3 bases and J by 11 bases, leaving 13 bases between them. Germline V CDR1 and CDR2: DFQATT, SNEGSKA (reference sequence). CDR3 length: 11 amino acids. CDR3 amino acids: CSASRLGEQYF. Written as DNA, the CDR3 is TGCAGTGCTAGCAGACTTGGTGAGCAGTACTTC.

In its sample, this clonotype was seen a few times. The V and J genes are TRBV14 and TRBJ2-7; D is perhaps TRBD1 (5 bases). Trimming took off 0 bases at V and 4 bases at J, with 13 bases between the two ends. The germline V gene encodes CDR1 SGHDN and CDR2 FVKESK. The CDR3 consists of 15 residues. DNA of the CDR3: TGTGCCAGCAGCCAAGATCTTGTTAGGGGATACGAGCAGTACTTC. Its translation: CASSQDLVRGYEQYF.

The chain has TRBV12-3 or TRBV12-4 and TRBJ1-4; D not resolved. The CDR3 covers 13 residues. V was trimmed by 2 bases and J by 10 bases, leaving 11 bases between them. CDR3 in DNA: TGTGCCAGCAGTTTATCTGTGCGGGCAAAACTGTTTTTT. It yields the protein CASSLSVRAKLFF.

V gene TRBV20-1 combines with J gene TRBJ2-3, with 7 bases identical to TRBD2. Trimming cost V 3 bases and J 5 bases; bases outside gene matches: 5. Germline CDR1 is DFQATT and CDR2 is SNEGSKA (reference sequence). The CDR3 spans 13 residues. CDR3 DNA sequence: TGCAGTGCTAGGGATCGGGGGGAAGATACGCAGTATTTT. It encodes CSARDRGEDTQYF.

This clonotype was seen only a few times. The chain links TRBV4-3 to TRBJ2-1; D call uncertain. The V end lost 0 bases, the J end lost 0 bases, and 12 bases lay between the germline ends. Germline lookup yields CDR1 LGHNA and CDR2 YSLEER. CDR3 length: 17 residues. CDR3 bases: TGCGCCAGCAGCCAAGAAGTTCTAGATGGCTCCTACAATGAGCAGTTCTTC. Translation: CASSQEVLDGSYNEQFF.

The chain carries TRBV28 and TRBJ2-3; 10 bases fit TRBD2. After removal of 6 bases from V and 2 bases from J, the junction contained 5 bases not matched to a gene. This CDR3 is 15 amino acids long. Germline loops: CDR1 MDHEN, CDR2 SYDVKM. The CDR3 protein is CASRGLAQYTDTQYF. The CDR3 DNA reads TGTGCCAGCAGGGGACTAGCGCAATACACAGATACGCAGTATTTT.

This chain uses TRBV12-3 or TRBV12-4 with TRBJ2-5; 8 nucleotides line up with TRBD2. The end of the DNA aligns better with TRBJ2-7, so the J call may be wrong. CDR3 length: 15 amino acids. The CDR3 nucleotides are TGTGCCAGCAGTTTATTCGGAATAGCGGGAAACGAGCAGTACTTC. Residues: CASSLFGIAGNEQYF.

The J gene is TRBJ1-1, the V gene TRBV5-1; possible D gene TRBD1, 5 bases. Per germline, CDR1 SGHRS and CDR2 YFSETQ. Trimming removed 4 bases at V and 4 bases at J, with 17 bases between. The CDR3 consists of 15 residues. This CDR3 is CASSPDQGRVTEAFF. The DNA for the CDR3 is TGCGCCAGCAGCCCGGATCAGGGACGTGTCACTGAAGCTTTCTTT.

As to this clonotype: A much larger clone sits a single nucleotide away, making a read error possible. The J gene is TRBJ1-2, the V gene TRBV7-2; 10 nucleotides agree with TRBD1. Germline trimming cut 5 bases from V and 7 bases from J; bases unmatched to any gene: 10. This CDR3 region has 15 residues. Germline V gives CDR1 SGHTA, CDR2 FQGNSA. The CDR3 loop reads CASSTRQGATGGYTF. The DNA for the CDR3 is TGTGCCAGCAGCACCCGACAGGGGGCAACAGGTGGCTACACCTTC.

The chain couples TRBV3-1 to TRBJ2-7; weak D call: TRBD1 (7 bases). The CDR3 sequence is 13 residues long. The germline gives CDR1 LGHDT, CDR2 YNNKEL (reference sequence). The V end lost 7 bases, the J end lost 3 bases, and 13 bases lay between the germline ends. As DNA, the CDR3 is TGTGCCAGCACCAGACAGGGAGGCTACGAGCAGTACTTC. It specifies CASTRQGGYEQYF.

V is TRBV3-1 and J is TRBJ2-5; 10 bases are shared with TRBD2. The CDR3 loop spans 16 amino acids. The germline V gene has CDR1 LGHDT and CDR2 YNNKEL (reference sequence). The J segment lost 5 bases and the V segment lost 0 bases, leaving 6 bases of the junction unmatched. The CDR3 sequence is CASSQDRAGGLETQYF. The CDR3 DNA follows: TGTGCCAGCAGCCAAGATCGAGCGGGGGGGCTTGAGACCCAGTACTTC.

This clonotype was recorded a few times. The chain uses TRBV24-1 and TRBJ2-7; the D gene is possibly TRBD1 (6 bases). Germline loops: CDR1 KGHDR, CDR2 SFDVKD. CDR3 size: 11 residues. Trimming stripped 10 bases from V and 6 bases from J, with 12 bases between. DNA for the CDR3: TGTGCCACGAAGGACAGCCGCGAGCAGTACTTC. Its protein product is CATKDSREQYF.

The chain carries TRBV20-1 and TRBJ2-5; D is possibly TRBD1 (5 bases). The end of the DNA is better explained by TRBJ2-7, so the J call may be wrong. The CDR3 extends over 11 amino acids. Germline V lookup: CDR1 DFQATT, CDR2 SNEGSKA (reference sequence). The CDR3 nucleotides are TGCAGTGCCAAGTCAGGGCACGAGCAGTACTTC. Amino acid sequence: CSAKSGHEQYF.

This clonotype was counted at least ten times. V and J are TRBV9 and TRBJ1-1; D not certain. CDR1 is SGDLS, CDR2 YYNGEE, per germline. The CDR3 spans 11 residues. V shed 0 bases and J shed 4 bases, with 1 base lying between them. CDR3 sequence (DNA): TGTGCCAGCAGCGTAGTCACTGAAGCTTTCTTT. Its protein is CASSVVTEAFF.

This chain connects TRBV18 to TRBJ1-2; 8 bases match TRBD1. V lost 4 bases, J lost 7 bases, and 8 bases stayed unmatched. CDR3 length: 14 amino acids. The germline CDR1 and CDR2 sequences are KGHSH and LQKENI. CDR3 sequence (DNA): TGTGCCAGCTCACTCGGGACAGGAATTTTTGGCTACACCTTC. This codes for CASSLGTGIFGYTF.

The table lists this clonotype with a few counts. This sequence joins TRBV20-1 and TRBJ2-1, with D possibly TRBD1 on 6 matching bases. This CDR3 has 17 residues. Germline loops: CDR1 DFQATT, CDR2 SNEGSKA (reference sequence). With 5 bases removed from V and 6 bases from J, the gap between germline ends came to 26 bases. This CDR3 is CSAPEPPTGKMSNEQFF. The CDR3 DNA follows: TGCAGTGCTCCAGAACCCCCTACAGGGAAGATGTCCAATGAGCAGTTCTTC.